Below are 19 T cell receptor beta chains sequenced from a single sample in a study of cytomegalovirus exposure and HLA in healthy donors. With 60 Vbeta and 13 Jbeta primers, the PCR was carried out. The table came from immunoSEQ multiplex PCR; TCRdb's copy has only in-frame clones and leaves some out. The table lists about 120,000 clones. Sequenced: PBMCs. Every receptor here comes from a woman in her 40s in good health and CMV-seropositive.

This chain connects TRBV28 to TRBJ2-3, with 9 bases matching TRBD2. This CDR3 is built from 19 residues. Germline assignment: CDR1 MDHEN and CDR2 SYDVKM. The junction had 14 bases not matched to a gene; V was cut back by 2 bases and J by 2 bases. The CDR3 sequence is CASSLRTPVSGSDTDTQYF. The CDR3 DNA reads TGTGCCAGCAGTTTACGTACCCCCGTTAGCGGGAGTGACACAGATACGCAGTATTTT.

V gene TRBV9 combines with J gene TRBJ2-7; D perhaps matches TRBD1 (6 bases). From germline, CDR1 is SGDLS and CDR2 YYNGEE. This CDR3 region has 15 residues. V was shortened by 0 bases and J by 4 bases, with 14 bases between the two germline ends. The CDR3 reads CASSVGTGSTYEQYF. In nucleotides, the CDR3 is TGTGCCAGCAGCGTAGGCACAGGGAGTACGTACGAGCAGTACTTC.

The chain recombines TRBV10-3 with TRBJ1-5; D gene uncertain. CDR1 is ENHRY, CDR2 SYGVKD, per germline. CDR3 size: 14 residues. V lost 4 bases and J lost 2, with 9 bases in between. CDR3 protein: CAISGGGGNQPQHF. CDR3 DNA: TGTGCCATCAGTGGGGGAGGCGGCAATCAGCCCCAGCATTTT.

The genes are TRBV19 and TRBJ1-5, with D hard to call. Germline CDR1 LNHDA, CDR2 SQIVND (reference sequence). This CDR3 comprises 15 residues. V was pared by 3 bases and J by 3 bases, with 12 bases between. CDR3 coding DNA: TGTGCCAGTAGTATGGAGGGTAGGGACAATCAGCCCCAGCATTTT. Translated, it gives CASSMEGRDNQPQHF.

CDR3 nucleotides: TGTGCCAGCAGGGAACAGGGGGCTCGGGAGACCCAGTACTTC. This gives the protein CASREQGARETQYF. The genes are TRBV6-5 and TRBJ2-5, with 9 bases that match TRBD1. J was trimmed by 5 bases and V by 6 bases; bases with no gene match: 7. The CDR3 is made up of 14 amino acids. The germline CDR1 and CDR2 sequences are MNHEY and SVGAGI.

Points on this clone: This specimen includes other DNA sequences encoding the same CDR3. This rearrangement joins TRBV13 to TRBJ2-7, with 8 bases lining up with TRBD1. V lost 5 bases to trimming and J lost 2 bases; unmatched junction nucleotides: 5. Germline CDR1 is PRHDT and CDR2 is FYEKMQ (reference sequence). The length of the CDR3 is 14 residues. CDR3 nucleotides: TGTGCCAGCAGCCCCGGACAGGGTGCCTACGAGCAGTACTTC. Its protein product is CASSPGQGAYEQYF. Complete variable domain (other parts from reference TRBV13 and TRBJ2-7): AAGVIQSPRHLIKEKRETATLKCYPIPRHDTVYWYQQGPGQDPQFLISFYEKMQSDKGSIPDRFSAQQFSDYHSELNMSSLELGDSALYFCASSPGQGAYEQYFGPGTRLTVT.

Concerning this clone itself: The sample has other DNA sequences that encode this CDR3 too. This rearrangement joins TRBV9 to TRBJ2-3, with D maybe TRBD2 (5 bases). V was clipped by 3 bases and J by 6 bases, with 14 bases between them. The CDR3 length is 14 residues. CDR1 is SGDLS and CDR2 is YYNGEE in the germline V gene. For the CDR3, the DNA is TGTGCCAGCAGCGCTGACATCGGCGGGGATACGCAGTATTTT. Protein: CASSADIGGDTQYF.

This chain links TRBV9 with TRBJ2-7; D may be TRBD1 (8 bases). The germline V and J ends were trimmed by 4 bases and 2 bases, with 16 bases remaining between them. The CDR3 is 15 residues long. Looked up from germline, CDR1 is SGDLS and CDR2 is YYNGEE. CDR3 sequence reads: CASSKQGGYTYEQYF. The CDR3 region has the DNA TGTGCCAGCAGCAAACAGGGGGGGTATACCTACGAGCAGTACTTC.

The gene calls are TRBV5-1 and TRBJ2-3, with 9 bases fitting TRBD2. The J segment lost 4 bases and the V segment lost 1 base, leaving 7 bases of the junction unmatched. The CDR3 consists of 16 residues. Germline CDR1 reads SGHRS; CDR2 reads YFSETQ. In DNA, the CDR3 is TGCGCCAGCAGCTTGAGGGTAGCGGGAGCGCCAGATACGCAGTATTTT. Translating gives CASSLRVAGAPDTQYF.

This chain connects TRBV5-1 to TRBJ1-4; D remains ambiguous. The CDR3 is 14 amino acids. The germline V gene has CDR1 SGHRS and CDR2 YFSETQ. V was shortened by 4 bases and J by 0 bases, with 7 bases between the two germline ends. The CDR3 sequence is CASSAIATNEKLFF. CDR3 DNA: TGCGCCAGCAGCGCGATCGCAACTAATGAAAAACTGTTTTTT.

The rearrangement joins TRBV27 to TRBJ1-6; TRBD1 might be the D (5 bases). Between the trimmed V and J ends, which lost 6 bases and 9 bases, there was a span of 12 bases. In germline, CDR1 is MNHEY, CDR2 SMNVEV (reference sequence). This CDR3 is built from 13 residues. The CDR3 region is CASSFDRGSPLHF. DNA of the CDR3: TGTGCCAGCAGCTTTGATAGGGGTTCACCCCTCCACTTT.

This chain's CDR3 is CASSFARLGDYNEQFF. CDR3 bases: TGCGCCAGCAGCTTCGCTAGACTAGGGGACTACAATGAGCAGTTCTTC. The J gene is TRBJ2-1, the V gene TRBV5-1, with D possibly matching TRBD2 (6 bases). The V end lost 2 bases, the J end lost 3 bases, and 15 bases lay between the germline ends. The CDR3 runs 16 residues. The germline CDR1 and CDR2 sequences are SGHRS and YFSETQ.

The chain links TRBV11-3 to TRBJ2-2; 13 bases are shared with TRBD2. The CDR3 extends over 15 amino acids. V trimming: 5 bases; J trimming: 8 bases; junction bases outside the gene matches: 5. The germline V gene has CDR1 SGHNT and CDR2 YENEEA. The CDR3 here is CASSPGLAGEGELFF. The CDR3 DNA follows: TGTGCCAGCAGCCCCGGACTAGCGGGAGAAGGGGAGCTGTTTTTT.

The rearrangement joins TRBV14 to TRBJ1-1; D is possibly TRBD1 (5 bases). The V gene's germline CDR1 is SGHDN and CDR2 FVKESK. V gave up 0 bases and J gave up 5 bases, with 10 bases separating them. The CDR3 loop spans 14 amino acids. CDR3: CASSQDGGTTEAFF. In nucleotides, the CDR3 is TGTGCCAGCAGCCAAGACGGGGGGACGACTGAAGCTTTCTTT.

The V and J genes are TRBV27 and TRBJ2-1; 9 bases match TRBD1. The V gene end was trimmed by 2 bases and the J gene end by 8 bases; junction bases not matched to a gene: 13. CDR1 MNHEY and CDR2 SMNVEV come from the germline V gene (reference sequence). The length of the CDR3 is 17 residues. The DNA of the CDR3 is TGTGCCAGCAGTTTAGTTGTAGGGGACAGGGAAATCGATGAGCAGTTCTTC. Encoded protein: CASSLVVGDREIDEQFF.

The chain joins TRBV6-5 to TRBJ2-7; the match to TRBD2 covers 8 bases. The germline CDR1 and CDR2 sequences are MNHEY and SVGAGI. The ends lost 3 bases at V and 2 bases at J; junction bases unmatched: 3. The CDR3 is 14 amino acids. The CDR3 bases are TGTGCCAGCAGTTATACTAGCGGTCCCTACGAGCAGTACTTC. Protein product: CASSYTSGPYEQYF.

The chain employs TRBV19 and TRBJ2-5, with 7 positions matching TRBD1. Losses at the gene ends were 5 bases for V and 5 bases for J; bases not matched to a gene: 11. The length of the CDR3 is 15 residues. Germline lookup yields CDR1 LNHDA and CDR2 SQIVND (reference sequence). The CDR3 sequence: CASSYQGVARETQYF. The CDR3 DNA reads TGTGCCAGTAGTTACCAGGGGGTGGCCCGGGAGACCCAGTACTTC.

The V and J genes are TRBV15 and TRBJ2-4; weak D call: TRBD2 (5 bases). The CDR3 has 16 residues. The V gene's germline CDR1 is LNHNV and CDR2 YYDKDF (reference sequence). V was clipped by 1 base and J by 1 base, with 11 bases between them. Here the CDR3 reads CATSRGGITAKNIQYF. CDR3 DNA: TGTGCCACCAGCAGAGGAGGGATTACGGCCAAAAACATTCAGTACTTC.

J is TRBJ1-2 and V is TRBV30, with D hard to call. Deletions cut 5 bases from V and 0 bases from J, with 4 bases between. Germline V gives CDR1 GTSNPN, CDR2 SVGIG (reference sequence). The CDR3 runs 11 residues. CDR3 protein: CAWAANYGYTF. In nucleotides, the CDR3 is TGTGCCTGGGCGGCTAACTATGGCTACACCTTC.